Included here is one TCR beta chain sequence, with context. Compared with germline, one end of the junction differs, possibly owing to a read error. CDR3 length: 16 residues. Germline values: CDR1 DFQATT, CDR2 SNEGSKA (reference sequence). The record originates from a study of metastatic and nonmetastatic thyroid tumors. On the study more broadly: Across blood and tumor or nodule tissue, repertoires from malignant and benign thyroid patients were compared with one another.

Through MiXCR, TCRdb re-clonotyped the PCR reads. The repertoire has 53,000 or so clones, 20% of them found once; the top ten carry 3.5% to 5%. The entire patient cohort was treatment-naive prior to thyroid surgery. The TCR sequence derives from a female donor with papillary thyroid cancer or a benign thyroid nodule (not recorded which). Some clones in this sample may be carry-over from other donors' samples. Sequencing was performed on blood. The chain couples TRBV20-1 to TRBJ2-5, with 10 bases fitting TRBD2. For the CDR3, the DNA is TGCAGTGCTACCCCACGGGGTAGAGCGGGGGGGGAGACCAAGTACTTC. It encodes CSATPRGRAGGETKYF.